The 19 T cell receptor beta chains reported below all come from one sample, sequenced in a study of cytomegalovirus exposure and HLA in healthy donors. With 60 Vbeta and 13 Jbeta primers, the PCR was carried out. Measured with immunoSEQ multiplex PCR; TCRdb has only the in-frame clones, and not every one. In the table there are approximately 100,000 clones, about 9.4% of which are singletons. The sequenced sample consisted of PBMCs. The receptors were sampled from a man aged 40-49 years in good health and CMV-seropositive.

The chain combines TRBV6-1 with TRBJ2-5, with D tentatively TRBD1 (6 bases). The CDR3 totals 15 residues. Per the germline V gene, CDR1 is MNHNS and CDR2 is SASEGT. V lost 2 bases and J lost 5, with 15 bases in between. CDR3 residues: CASSERRQGHETQYF. Here the CDR3 DNA reads TGTGCCAGCAGTGAAAGGCGGCAGGGGCATGAGACCCAGTACTTC.

In this sample, this clone turned up a few times. V is TRBV6-6 and J is TRBJ2-1, with 7 bases that match TRBD2. V shed 6 bases, J shed 3 bases, and the junction held 11 bases outside the gene matches. CDR3 length: 16 residues. Germline lookup yields CDR1 MNHNY and CDR2 SVGAGI (reference sequence). CDR3 coding DNA: TGTGCCAGCAGCTACCAAGCGGGATCCCTCTACAATGAGCAGTTCTTC. It codes for CASSYQAGSLYNEQFF.

This clone was observed a handful of times. V gene TRBV5-1 combines with J gene TRBJ1-2; 10 nucleotides agree with TRBD1. The CDR3 consists of 14 residues. V shed 3 bases and J 5 bases; nucleotides not matched to a gene: 4. Germline loops: CDR1 SGHRS, CDR2 YFSETQ. The CDR3 bases are TGCGCCAGCAGCTCGACAGGGGGCGGGTATGGCTACACCTTC. It encodes CASSSTGGGYGYTF.

This chain joins TRBV28 and TRBJ2-3; D is perhaps TRBD2 (5 bases). V was shortened by 5 bases and J by 5 bases, with 20 bases between the two germline ends. The germline gives CDR1 MDHEN, CDR2 SYDVKM. CDR3 length: 16 amino acids. Here the CDR3 reads CASSTQRLHGGDTQYF. For the CDR3, the DNA is TGTGCCAGCAGTACCCAGCGGCTCCATGGTGGAGATACGCAGTATTTT.

The rearrangement links TRBV2 to TRBJ1-1; D is perhaps TRBD1 (6 bases). CDR3 length: 11 amino acids. Trimming cost V 10 bases and J 7 bases, with 13 bases left between them. Germline assignment: CDR1 SNHLY and CDR2 FYNNEI. As DNA, the CDR3 is TGTGCCAAAAAAGCAGGGGATGAAGCTTTCTTT. It specifies CAKKAGDEAFF. Supplemented by reference TRBV2 and TRBJ1-1, the full variable domain reads EPEVTQTPSHQVTQMGQEVILRCVPISNHLYFYWYRQILGQKVEFLVSFYNNEISEKSEIFDDQFSVERPDGSNFTLKIRSTKLEDSAMYFCAKKAGDEAFFGQGTRLTVV.

This clone showed up just a few times. The rearrangement joins TRBV4-1 to TRBJ2-7; the match to TRBD2 covers 7 bases. This CDR3 region has 15 residues. The germline V gene has CDR1 MGHRA and CDR2 YSYEKL. V lost 0 bases, J lost 2 bases, and 4 bases stayed unmatched. The CDR3 DNA reads as TGCGCCAGCAGCCAAGATCTAGCGGCTACCTACGAGCAGTACTTC. Translating it yields CASSQDLAATYEQYF.

This clone was detected only a few times. The CDR3 DNA sequence: TGCAGCGGTGATGGGCAGGGGTACAATGAGCAGTTCTTC. Translated, it gives CSGDGQGYNEQFF. The chain recombines TRBV29-1 with TRBJ2-1, with D possibly being TRBD1 (6 bases). Trimming cost V 7 bases and J 4 bases, with 14 bases left between them. The CDR3 contains 13 residues. Looked up from germline, CDR1 is SQVTM and CDR2 is ANQGSEA.

This clone showed up just a few times. The chain joins TRBV15 to TRBJ2-5; 9 bases fit TRBD1. The germline V gene encodes CDR1 LNHNV and CDR2 YYDKDF (reference sequence). Unmatched junction bases numbered 8, after V lost 2 bases and J lost 7 bases. The CDR3 runs to 15 residues. The CDR3 DNA reads as TGTGCCACCAGCAGATCCGGGACAGGGTCGGGGACCCAGTACTTC. Its protein is CATSRSGTGSGTQYF.

This clone was seen more than once but under ten times. This chain links TRBV7-9 with TRBJ2-1, with a possible D match to TRBD2 (6 bases). The CDR3 is 14 amino acids. Germline CDR1 is SEHNR and CDR2 is FQNEAQ (reference sequence). V was clipped by 1 base and J by 10 bases, with 14 bases between them. DNA of the CDR3: TGTGCCAGCAGCTTAGTGAGGCTAGCGCAAGAGCAGTTCTTC. It encodes CASSLVRLAQEQFF.

This clone was recorded a few times. The rearrangement links TRBV9 to TRBJ2-5; D is undetermined. The CDR3 totals 12 residues. V lost 4 bases to trimming and J lost 3 bases, with 7 bases between them. CDR1 SGDLS and CDR2 YYNGEE come from the germline V gene. As DNA, the CDR3 is TGTGCCAGCAGCACCTTAGAAGAGACCCAGTACTTC. It translates to CASSTLEETQYF.

This clone was recorded a few times. The chain employs TRBV9 and TRBJ1-2; D might be TRBD1 (6 bases). The V gene's germline CDR1 is SGDLS and CDR2 YYNGEE. Deletions cut 4 bases from V and 8 bases from J, with 21 bases between. CDR3 length equals 15 residues. CDR3 coding DNA: TGTGCCAGCAGCTCCCCCGAGCAGGGGCTCCGAGGCTACACCTTC. Its protein is CASSSPEQGLRGYTF.

This clone was counted a few times. V and J are TRBV4-3 and TRBJ2-2; perhaps TRBD1 as D (8 bases). The V end lost 4 bases, the J end lost 5 bases, and 17 bases lay between the germline ends. CDR3 length: 16 residues. Germline assignment: CDR1 LGHNA and CDR2 YSLEER. The CDR3 DNA follows: TGCGCCAGCAGCCTCGTCGGACAGGGAGGGACCGGGGAGCTGTTTTTT. It is translated as CASSLVGQGGTGELFF.

V and J are TRBV7-9 and TRBJ2-7, with 9 bases identical to TRBD2. Germline trimming cut 1 base from V and 6 bases from J; bases unmatched to any gene: 10. Germline V CDR1 and CDR2: SEHNR, FQNEAQ (reference sequence). This CDR3 is 16 amino acids long. CDR3 nucleotide sequence: TGTGCCAGCAGCTTAGGGCGGGAGGGCCCTTCCCTCGAGCAGTACTTC. Translation: CASSLGREGPSLEQYF.

This clone was seen a few times. The chain has TRBV2 and TRBJ2-3; 7 bases align to TRBD1. CDR1 is SNHLY, CDR2 FYNNEI, per germline. Losses at the gene ends were 3 bases for V and 11 bases for J; bases not matched to a gene: 8. The CDR3 sequence is 13 residues long. The CDR3 region is CASSERGLDGQYF. CDR3 DNA sequence: TGTGCCAGCAGTGAGAGGGGGCTAGACGGGCAGTATTTT.

J is TRBJ1-2 and V is TRBV28; no clear D. Trimming pared 4 bases from V and 4 bases from J, leaving 10 bases between. The CDR3 loop spans 13 amino acids. From germline, CDR1 is MDHEN and CDR2 SYDVKM. The CDR3 loop is CASSSGLTYGYTF. CDR3 DNA: TGTGCCAGCAGTTCCGGACTGACCTATGGCTACACCTTC.

This clone was observed a few times. CDR3 DNA sequence: TGTGCCAGCAGTCTCTCGGGACTAGCGGGAATGGCTGAGCAGTTCTTC. It yields the protein CASSLSGLAGMAEQFF. The chain joins TRBV14 to TRBJ2-1; 13 bases match TRBD2. The length of the CDR3 is 16 residues. Germline values: CDR1 SGHDN, CDR2 FVKESK. J lost 9 bases, V lost 6 bases, and 11 bases had no gene match.

The rearrangement joins TRBV18 to TRBJ2-5; D unresolved. Deletions cut 3 bases from V and 1 base from J, with 6 bases between. Germline V gene lookup returns CDR1 KGHSH and CDR2 LQKENI. The CDR3 has 13 amino acids. The CDR3 nucleotides are TGTGCCAGCTCACCGCCGAGCCAAGAGACCCAGTACTTC. Translating it yields CASSPPSQETQYF.

The CDR3 region is CASSTGQGRETQYF. For the CDR3, the DNA is TGTGCCAGCAGTACCGGACAGGGGCGGGAGACCCAGTACTTC. The chain combines TRBV28 with TRBJ2-5, with TRBD1 matching 9 bases. After removal of 5 bases from V and 5 bases from J, the junction contained 6 bases not matched to a gene. Germline V gives CDR1 MDHEN, CDR2 SYDVKM. The CDR3 runs to 14 residues.

The chain employs TRBV12-5 and TRBJ1-1, with D perhaps TRBD1 (6 bases). The CDR3 is 11 amino acids. V was cut by 1 base and J by 11 bases, with 8 bases left in between. In germline, CDR1 is LGHNT, CDR2 FRNRAP. Written as DNA, the CDR3 is TGTGCTAGTGGTTTGGACGGACAGGCTTTCTTT. Its translation is CASGLDGQAFF.